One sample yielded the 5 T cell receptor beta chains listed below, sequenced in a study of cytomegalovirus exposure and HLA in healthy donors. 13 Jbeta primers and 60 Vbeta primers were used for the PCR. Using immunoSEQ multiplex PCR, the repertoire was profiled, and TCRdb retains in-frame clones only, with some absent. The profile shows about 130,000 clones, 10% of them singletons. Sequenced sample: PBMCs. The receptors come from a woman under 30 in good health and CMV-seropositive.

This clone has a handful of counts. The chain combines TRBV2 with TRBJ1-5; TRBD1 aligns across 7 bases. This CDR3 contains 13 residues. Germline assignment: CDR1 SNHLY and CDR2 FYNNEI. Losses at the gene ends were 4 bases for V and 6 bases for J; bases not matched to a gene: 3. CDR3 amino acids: CASSVEGAQPQHF. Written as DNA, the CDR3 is TGTGCCAGCAGTGTTGAGGGGGCTCAGCCCCAGCATTTT.

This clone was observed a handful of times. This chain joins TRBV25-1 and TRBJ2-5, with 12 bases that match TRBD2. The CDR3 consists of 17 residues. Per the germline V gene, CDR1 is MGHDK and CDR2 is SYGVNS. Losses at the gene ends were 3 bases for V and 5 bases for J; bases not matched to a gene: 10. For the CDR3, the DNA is TGTGCCAGCAGTGAGCTAGCGGGAGGGCCTTTGGGGGAGACCCAGTACTTC. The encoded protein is CASSELAGGPLGETQYF.

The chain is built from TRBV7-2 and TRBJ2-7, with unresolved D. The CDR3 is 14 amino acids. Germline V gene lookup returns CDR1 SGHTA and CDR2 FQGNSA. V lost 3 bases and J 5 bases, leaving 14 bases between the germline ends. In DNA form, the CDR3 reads TGTGCCAGCAGCTTCGCTTTCCTCACAAACGAGCAGTACTTC. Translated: CASSFAFLTNEQYF. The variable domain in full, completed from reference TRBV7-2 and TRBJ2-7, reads GAGVSQSPSNKVTEKGKDVELRCDPISGHTALYWYRQSLGQGLEFLIYFQGNSAPDKSGLPSDRFSAERTGGSVSTLTIQRTQQEDSAVYLCASSFAFLTNEQYFGPGTRLTVT.

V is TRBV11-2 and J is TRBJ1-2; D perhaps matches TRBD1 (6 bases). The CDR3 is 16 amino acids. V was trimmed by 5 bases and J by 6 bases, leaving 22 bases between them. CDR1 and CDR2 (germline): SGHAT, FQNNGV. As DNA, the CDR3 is TGTGCCAGCAGCCCCCGAGAGGGGGGAGGGGCGAATGGCTACACCTTC. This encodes CASSPREGGGANGYTF. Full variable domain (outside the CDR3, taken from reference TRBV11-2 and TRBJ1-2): EAGVAQSPRYKIIEKRQSVAFWCNPISGHATLYWYQQILGQGPKLLIQFQNNGVVDDSQLPKDRFSAERLKGVDSTLKIQPAKLEDSAVYLCASSPREGGGANGYTFGSGTRLTVV.

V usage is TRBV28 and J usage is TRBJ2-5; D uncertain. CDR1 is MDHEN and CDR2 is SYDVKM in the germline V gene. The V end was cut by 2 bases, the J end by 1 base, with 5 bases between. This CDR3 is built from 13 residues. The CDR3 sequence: CASSLNSQETQYF. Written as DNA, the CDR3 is TGTGCCAGCAGTTTAAACTCCCAAGAGACCCAGTACTTC.